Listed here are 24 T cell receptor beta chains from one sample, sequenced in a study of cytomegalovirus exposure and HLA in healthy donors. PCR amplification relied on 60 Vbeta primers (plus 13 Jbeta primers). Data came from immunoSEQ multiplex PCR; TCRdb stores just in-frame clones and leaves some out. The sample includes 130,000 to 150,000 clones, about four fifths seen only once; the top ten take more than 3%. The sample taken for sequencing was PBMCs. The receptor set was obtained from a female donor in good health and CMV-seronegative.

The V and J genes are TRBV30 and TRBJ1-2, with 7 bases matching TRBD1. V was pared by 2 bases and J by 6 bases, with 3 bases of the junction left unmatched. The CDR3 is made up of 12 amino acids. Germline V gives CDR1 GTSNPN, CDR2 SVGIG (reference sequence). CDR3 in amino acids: CAWSRGGHGYTF. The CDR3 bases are TGTGCCTGGAGTAGAGGGGGCCATGGCTACACCTTC.

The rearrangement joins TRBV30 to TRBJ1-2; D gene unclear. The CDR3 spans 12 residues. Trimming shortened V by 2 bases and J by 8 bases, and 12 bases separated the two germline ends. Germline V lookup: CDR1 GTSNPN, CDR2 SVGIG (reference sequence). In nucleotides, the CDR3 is TGTGCCTGGAGTATTGGAGGGAGCGGCTACACCTTC. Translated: CAWSIGGSGYTF.

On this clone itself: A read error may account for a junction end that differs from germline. The CDR3 DNA is TGTGCTAGCAGCCCCCAGCAGGTAGAGACCCAGTACTTC. It specifies CASSPQQVETQYF. This chain uses TRBV7-7 with TRBJ2-5; D is uncertain. CDR3 size: 13 residues. The germline CDR1 and CDR2 sequences are SSHAT and FNYEAQ (reference sequence).

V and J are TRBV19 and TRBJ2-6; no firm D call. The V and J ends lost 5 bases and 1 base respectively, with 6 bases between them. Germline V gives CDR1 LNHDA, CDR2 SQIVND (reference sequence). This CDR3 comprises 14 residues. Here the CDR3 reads CASSSVSGANVLTF. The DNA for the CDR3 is TGTGCCAGTAGTTCAGTATCTGGGGCCAACGTCCTGACTTTC.

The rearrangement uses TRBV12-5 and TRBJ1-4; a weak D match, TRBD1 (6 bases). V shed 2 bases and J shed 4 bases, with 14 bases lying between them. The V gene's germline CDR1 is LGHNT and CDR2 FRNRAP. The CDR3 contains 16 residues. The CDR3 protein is CASGLMAGAGNEKLFF. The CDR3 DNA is TGTGCTAGTGGTTTGATGGCGGGGGCCGGTAATGAAAAACTGTTTTTT.

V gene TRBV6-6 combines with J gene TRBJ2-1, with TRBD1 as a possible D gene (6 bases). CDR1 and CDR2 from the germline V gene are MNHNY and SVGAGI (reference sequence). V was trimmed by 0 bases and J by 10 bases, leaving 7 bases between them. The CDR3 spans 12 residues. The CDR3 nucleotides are TGTGCCAGCAGTTACTCTGGACAGGAGCAGTTCTTC. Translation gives CASSYSGQEQFF.

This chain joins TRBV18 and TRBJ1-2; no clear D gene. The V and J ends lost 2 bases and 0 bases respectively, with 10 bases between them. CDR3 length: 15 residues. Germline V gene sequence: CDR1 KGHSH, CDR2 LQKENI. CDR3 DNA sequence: TGTGCCAGCTCACCAATTCGGGAAGCTAACTATGGCTACACCTTC. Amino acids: CASSPIREANYGYTF. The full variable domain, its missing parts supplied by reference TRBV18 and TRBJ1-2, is NAGVMQNPRHLVRRRGQEARLRCSPMKGHSHVYWYRQLPEEGLKFMVYLQKENIIDESGMPKERFSAEFPKEGPSILRIQQVVRGDSAAYFCASSPIREANYGYTFGSGTRLTVV.

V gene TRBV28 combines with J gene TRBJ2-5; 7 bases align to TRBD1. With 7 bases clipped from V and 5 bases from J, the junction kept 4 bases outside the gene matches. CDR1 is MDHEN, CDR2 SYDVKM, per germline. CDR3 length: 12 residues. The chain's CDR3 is CASTDRVETQYF. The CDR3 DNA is TGTGCCAGCACAGACAGGGTGGAGACCCAGTACTTC.

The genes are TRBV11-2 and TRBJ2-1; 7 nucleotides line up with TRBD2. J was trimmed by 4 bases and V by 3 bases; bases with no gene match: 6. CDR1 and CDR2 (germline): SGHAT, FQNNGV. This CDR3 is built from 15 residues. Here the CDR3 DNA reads TGTGCCAGCAGCTTTACAGCGGGGAGTTACAATGAGCAGTTCTTC. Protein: CASSFTAGSYNEQFF.

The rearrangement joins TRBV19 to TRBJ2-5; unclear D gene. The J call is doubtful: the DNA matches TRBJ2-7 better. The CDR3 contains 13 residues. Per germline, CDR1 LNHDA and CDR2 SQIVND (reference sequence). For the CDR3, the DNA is TGTGCCAGTAGTAGAGCCCTCTCCTACGAGCAGTACTTC. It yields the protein CASSRALSYEQYF.

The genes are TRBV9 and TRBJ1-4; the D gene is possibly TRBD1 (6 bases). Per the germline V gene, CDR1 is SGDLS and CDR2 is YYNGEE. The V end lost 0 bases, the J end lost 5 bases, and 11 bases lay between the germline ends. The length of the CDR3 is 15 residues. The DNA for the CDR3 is TGTGCCAGCAGCGTAGAGGGGGAGATGAATGAAAAACTGTTTTTT. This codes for CASSVEGEMNEKLFF.

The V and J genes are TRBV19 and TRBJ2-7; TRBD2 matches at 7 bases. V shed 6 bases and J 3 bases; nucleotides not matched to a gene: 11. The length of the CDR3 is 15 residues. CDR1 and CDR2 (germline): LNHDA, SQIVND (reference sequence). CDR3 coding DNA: TGTGCCAGTAGCCATGGGTCTAGCGGTATCTACGAGCAGTACTTC. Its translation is CASSHGSSGIYEQYF. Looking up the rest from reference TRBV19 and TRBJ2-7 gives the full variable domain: DGGITQSPKYLFRKEGQNVTLSCEQNLNHDAMYWYRQDPGQGLRLIYYSQIVNDFQKGDIAEGYSVSREKKESFPLTVTSAQKNPTAFYLCASSHGSSGIYEQYFGPGTRLTVT.

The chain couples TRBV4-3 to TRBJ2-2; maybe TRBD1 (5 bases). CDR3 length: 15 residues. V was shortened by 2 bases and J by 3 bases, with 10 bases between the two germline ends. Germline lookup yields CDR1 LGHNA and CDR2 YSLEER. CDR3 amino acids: CASSQLGVDTGELFF. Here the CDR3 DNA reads TGCGCCAGCAGCCAACTAGGGGTTGACACCGGGGAGCTGTTTTTT.

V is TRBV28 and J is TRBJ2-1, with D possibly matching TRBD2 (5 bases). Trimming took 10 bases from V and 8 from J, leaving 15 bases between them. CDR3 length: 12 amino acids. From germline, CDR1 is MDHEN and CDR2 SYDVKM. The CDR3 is CATCTSFHEQFF. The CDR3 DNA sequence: TGTGCCACATGTACTAGTTTCCATGAGCAGTTCTTC.

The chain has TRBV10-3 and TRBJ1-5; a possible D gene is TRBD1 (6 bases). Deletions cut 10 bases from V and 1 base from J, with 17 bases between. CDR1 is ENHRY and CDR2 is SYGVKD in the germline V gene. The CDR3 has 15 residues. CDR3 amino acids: CASASSGASNQPQHF. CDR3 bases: TGTGCCAGCGCTTCGTCAGGGGCGAGCAATCAGCCCCAGCATTTT.

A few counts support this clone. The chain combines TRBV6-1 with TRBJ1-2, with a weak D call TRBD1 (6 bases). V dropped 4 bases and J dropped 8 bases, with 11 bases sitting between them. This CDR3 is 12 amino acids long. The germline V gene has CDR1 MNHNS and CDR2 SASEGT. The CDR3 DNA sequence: TGTGCCAGCAGTGCTACAGGGTCGGGCTACACCTTC. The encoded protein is CASSATGSGYTF.

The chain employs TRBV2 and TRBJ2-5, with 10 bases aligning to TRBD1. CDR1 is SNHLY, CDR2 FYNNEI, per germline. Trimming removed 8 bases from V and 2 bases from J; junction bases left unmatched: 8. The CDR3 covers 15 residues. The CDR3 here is CASATGQGGQETQYF. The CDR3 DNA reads TGTGCCAGCGCAACCGGACAGGGGGGACAAGAGACCCAGTACTTC.

The CDR3 here is CASTAWASGSYEQFF. CDR3 sequence (DNA): TGTGCCAGCACCGCTTGGGCTAGCGGGAGCTATGAGCAGTTCTTC. The chain recombines TRBV5-4 with TRBJ2-1; TRBD2 matches 10 bases. The length of the CDR3 is 15 residues. V lost 6 bases, J lost 8 bases, and 11 bases stayed unmatched. Germline V gene data show CDR1 as SGHNT and CDR2 as YYREEE (reference sequence).

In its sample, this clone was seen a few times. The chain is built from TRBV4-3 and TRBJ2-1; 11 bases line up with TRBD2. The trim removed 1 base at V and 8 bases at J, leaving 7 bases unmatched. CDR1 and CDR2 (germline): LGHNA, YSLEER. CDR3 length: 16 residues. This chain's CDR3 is CASSQALAGGQYEQFF. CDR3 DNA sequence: TGCGCCAGCAGCCAAGCCCTAGCGGGAGGACAATATGAGCAGTTCTTC.

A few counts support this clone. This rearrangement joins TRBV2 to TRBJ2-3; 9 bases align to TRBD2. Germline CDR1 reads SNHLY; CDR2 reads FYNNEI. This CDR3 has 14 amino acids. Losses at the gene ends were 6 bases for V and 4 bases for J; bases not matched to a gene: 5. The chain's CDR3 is CASRTGLAADTQYF. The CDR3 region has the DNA TGTGCCAGCAGGACGGGACTAGCTGCAGATACGCAGTATTTT.

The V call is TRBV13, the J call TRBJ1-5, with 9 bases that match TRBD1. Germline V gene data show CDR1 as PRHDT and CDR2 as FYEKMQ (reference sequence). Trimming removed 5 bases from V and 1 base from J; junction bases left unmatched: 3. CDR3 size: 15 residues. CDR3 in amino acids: CASSLGQGSNQPQHF. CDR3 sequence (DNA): TGTGCCAGCAGCCTGGGACAGGGAAGCAATCAGCCCCAGCATTTT.

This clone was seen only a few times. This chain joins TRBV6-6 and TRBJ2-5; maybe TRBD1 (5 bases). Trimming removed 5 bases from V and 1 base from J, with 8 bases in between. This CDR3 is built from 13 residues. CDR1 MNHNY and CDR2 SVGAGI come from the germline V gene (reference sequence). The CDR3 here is CASSPDSQETQYF. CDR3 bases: TGTGCCAGCAGTCCCGACAGCCAAGAGACCCAGTACTTC.

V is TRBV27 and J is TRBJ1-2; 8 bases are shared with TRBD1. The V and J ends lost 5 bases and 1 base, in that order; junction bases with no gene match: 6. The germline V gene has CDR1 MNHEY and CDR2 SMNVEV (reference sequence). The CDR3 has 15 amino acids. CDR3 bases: TGTGCCAGCAGTCGAGGGACAGGCTTTAACTATGGCTACACCTTC. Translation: CASSRGTGFNYGYTF.

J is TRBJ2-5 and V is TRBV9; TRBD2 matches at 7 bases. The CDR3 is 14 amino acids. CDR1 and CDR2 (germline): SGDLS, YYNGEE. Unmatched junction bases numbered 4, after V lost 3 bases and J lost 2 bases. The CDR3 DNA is TGTGCCAGCAGCGGGGGGGGGACTCAAGAGACCCAGTACTTC. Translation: CASSGGGTQETQYF.